A single TCR beta chain is shown here with its context. Its matching antigen is unknown. Replicate sorted-subset PCRs were loaded with 150 to 250 ng DNA, about 31,000 T cell genomes. Sequencing was performed with immunoSEQ multiplex PCR; in TCRdb, only in-frame clones are kept and a portion is missing. Of millions of clones listed, 85% to 95% are singletons. This entry comes from a study of shared clonotypes between healthy human individuals. General observations from the study: The study drew on few donors, limiting represented genetic and exposure-history diversity.

Germline CDR1 is MNHNS and CDR2 is SASEGT. The CDR3 spans 14 residues. V lost 9 bases to trimming and J lost 5 bases, with 16 bases between them. The TCR sequence derives from a young man in good health. Some clones in this sample may be carry-over from other donors' samples. Sequenced: naive CD4+ T cells from PBMCs. Subset reported: CD45RA+ positively selected. This chain links TRBV6-1 with TRBJ1-4, with TRBD1 as a possible D gene (6 bases). CDR3 bases: TGTGCCAGTAACACGGCAGGGGAAAATGAAAAACTGTTTTTT. Translation: CASNTAGENEKLFF.